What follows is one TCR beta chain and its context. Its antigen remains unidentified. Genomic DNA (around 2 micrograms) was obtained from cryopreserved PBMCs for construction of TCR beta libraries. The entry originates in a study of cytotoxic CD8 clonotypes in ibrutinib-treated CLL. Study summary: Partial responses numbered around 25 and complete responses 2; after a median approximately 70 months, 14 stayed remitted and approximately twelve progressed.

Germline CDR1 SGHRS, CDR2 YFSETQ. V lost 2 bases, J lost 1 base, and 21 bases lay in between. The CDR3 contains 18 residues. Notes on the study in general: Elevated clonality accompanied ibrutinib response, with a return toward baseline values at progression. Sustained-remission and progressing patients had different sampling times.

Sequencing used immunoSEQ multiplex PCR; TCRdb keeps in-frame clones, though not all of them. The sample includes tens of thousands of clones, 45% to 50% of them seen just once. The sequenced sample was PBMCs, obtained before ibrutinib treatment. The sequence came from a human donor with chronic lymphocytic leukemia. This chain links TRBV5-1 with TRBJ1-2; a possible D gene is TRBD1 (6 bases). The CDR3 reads CASSLMTGRPQFNYGYTF. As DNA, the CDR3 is TGCGCCAGCAGCTTAATGACAGGCAGACCACAATTTAACTATGGCTACACCTTC.